This T cell receptor (beta chain) was profiled in a study of blood T cell repertoires in COVID-19. Study as a whole: The United States, Italy and Spain provided the acute and convalescent COVID-19 samples. In each case, the material was cDNA or gDNA derived from T cells, B-cell-depleted T cells, or PBMCs.

V was clipped by 3 bases and J by 2 bases, with 11 bases between them. The CDR3 has 15 amino acids. Looked up from germline, CDR1 is MDHEN and CDR2 is SYDVKM. Original data processing: It was from reference gene primer amplification that nucleated cell counts were estimated. Data came from immunoSEQ multiplex PCR; TCRdb stores just in-frame clones and leaves some out. V, J and clone size are taken as reported in that table, and D and trimming were inferred from the DNA itself. The repertoire holds some 130,000 clones, with about 92% as singletons. During active infection, Seattle patients enrolled and were then monitored through disease.

The genes are TRBV28 and TRBJ2-1; D gene uncertain. The receptor's source is a man between 60 and 75 years old with COVID-19, enrolled during active disease. Sequencing was performed on peripheral blood. Here the CDR3 reads CASSLRGHTYNEQFF. CDR3 nucleotides: TGTGCCAGCAGTTTGCGTGGGCACACCTACAATGAGCAGTTCTTC.